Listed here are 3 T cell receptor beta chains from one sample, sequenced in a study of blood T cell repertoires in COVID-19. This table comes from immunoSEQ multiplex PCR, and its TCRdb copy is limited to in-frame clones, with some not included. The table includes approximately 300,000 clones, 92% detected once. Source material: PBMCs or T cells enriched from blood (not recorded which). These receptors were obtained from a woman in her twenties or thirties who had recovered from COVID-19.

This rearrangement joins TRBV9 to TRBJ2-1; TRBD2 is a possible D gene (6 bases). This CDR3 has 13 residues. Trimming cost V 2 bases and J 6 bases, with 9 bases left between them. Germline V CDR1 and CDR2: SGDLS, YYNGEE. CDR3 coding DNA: TGTGCCAGCAGCGTTGCGGGACGCAATGAGCAGTTCTTC. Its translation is CASSVAGRNEQFF.

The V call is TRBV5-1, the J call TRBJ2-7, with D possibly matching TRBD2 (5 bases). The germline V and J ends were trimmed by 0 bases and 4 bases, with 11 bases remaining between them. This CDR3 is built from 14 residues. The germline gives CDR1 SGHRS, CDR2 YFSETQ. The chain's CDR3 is CASSLAGSGYEQYF. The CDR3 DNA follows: TGCGCCAGCAGCTTGGCGGGATCTGGATACGAGCAGTACTTC.

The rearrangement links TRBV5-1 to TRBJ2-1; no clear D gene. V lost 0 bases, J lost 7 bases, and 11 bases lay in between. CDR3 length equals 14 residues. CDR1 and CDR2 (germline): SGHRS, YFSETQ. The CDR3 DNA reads TGCGCCAGCAGCTTGGCCCAGGTCCGAAATGAGCAGTTCTTC. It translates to CASSLAQVRNEQFF.